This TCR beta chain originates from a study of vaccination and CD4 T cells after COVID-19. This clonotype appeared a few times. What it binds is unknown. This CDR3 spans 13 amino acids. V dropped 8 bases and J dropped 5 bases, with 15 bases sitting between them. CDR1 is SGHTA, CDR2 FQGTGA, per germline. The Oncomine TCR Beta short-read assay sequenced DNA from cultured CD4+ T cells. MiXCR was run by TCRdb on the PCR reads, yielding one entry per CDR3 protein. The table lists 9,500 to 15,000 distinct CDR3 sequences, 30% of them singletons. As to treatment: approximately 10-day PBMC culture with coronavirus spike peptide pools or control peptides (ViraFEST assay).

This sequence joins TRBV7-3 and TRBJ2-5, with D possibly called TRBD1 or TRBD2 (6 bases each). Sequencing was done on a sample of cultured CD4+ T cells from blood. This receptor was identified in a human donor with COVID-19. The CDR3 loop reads CASSRGAGETQYF. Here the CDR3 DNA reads TGTGCCAGCTCGAGGGGGGCTGGGGAGACCCAGTACTTC.